This T cell receptor beta chain derives from a study of post-analysis software for immune sequencing data. The study's findings and limits: Samples sharing a preparation batch grouped tightly together when assessed by F measure. Five or six TRBV segments were more frequent in patients than controls; TRBV5-6, TRBV5-1 and TRBV20-1 belonged to this group. Diversity measured as normalized Chao1 was significantly lower in multiple sclerosis patients than in controls.

Unique-molecular-identifier-tagged TCR beta cDNA libraries were used. Starting from approximately 1 to 10 million T cells, the study yielded approximately 500,000 cDNA molecules. Each CDR3 protein gets one entry after TCRdb re-called the PCR reads with MiXCR. The data contain about 820,000 distinct CDR3 sequences, approximately 53% of them seen just once; the ten biggest clones take up about 4.8%. There are 18 residues in the CDR3. Per germline, CDR1 ENHRY and CDR2 SYGVKD. Points on this clonotype: The antigen remains unidentified. An end of the junction differs from the germline gene, which may be a read error.

The chain uses TRBV10-3 and TRBJ2-3; 8 positions match TRBD1. This receptor was identified in a girl aged 5 to 17 with multiple sclerosis. Sequences were obtained from blood. The CDR3 here is CAISEFLGQAASTDTQYF. CDR3 DNA: TGTGCCATCAGCGAGTTCCTGGGACAGGCGGCGAGCACAGATACGCAGTATTTT.